A selection of T cell receptor beta chains follows, all from one sample in a study of T cells in Graves' hyperthyroidism and ophthalmopathy. TCRdb analysed the multiplex PCR reads with MiXCR anew, one entry per CDR3 protein. Of around 530,000 distinct CDR3 sequences detected, 17% appear once; the ten largest clones hold approximately 18%. The sequenced sample consisted of blood. These receptors were collected from a young woman with Graves' ophthalmopathy. Each CDR3 is given with its conserved first and last residue. The D gene is left open where the match is weak. The size field is filled for only some rows; it gives once, few, many or a size class.

j_call: TRBJ2-3
d_call: TRBD2
v_call: TRBV9
clone_size: many
cdr3_aa: CASSVEPAGVTDTQYF
cdr3_nt: TGTGCCAGCAGCGTAGAGCCAGCGGGAGTCACAGATACGCAGTATTTT

j_call: TRBJ1-1
d_call: TRBD1
v_call: TRBV28
clone_size: -
cdr3_aa: CASGLRDREEAFF
cdr3_nt: TGTGCCAGCGGGCTCCGGGACAGGGAAGAAGCTTTCTTT

j_call: TRBJ2-1
d_call: TRBD2
v_call: TRBV20-1
clone_size: -
cdr3_aa: CSAFSLAGGPRNEQFF
cdr3_nt: TGCAGTGCTTTCTCCCTAGCGGGGGGGCCCCGGAATGAGCAGTTCTTC

j_call: TRBJ1-5
d_call: -
v_call: TRBV28
clone_size: many
cdr3_aa: CASSTPSRPQHF
cdr3_nt: TGTGCCAGCAGTACACCGTCGAGGCCCCAGCATTTT

j_call: TRBJ2-5
d_call: -
v_call: TRBV30
clone_size: many
cdr3_aa: CAWSVFGGAGETQYF
cdr3_nt: TGTGCCTGGAGTGTATTTGGGGGGGCCGGGGAGACCCAGTACTTC

j_call: TRBJ2-1
d_call: TRBD2
v_call: TRBV5-5
clone_size: many
cdr3_aa: CASRGGLPLYNEQFF
cdr3_nt: TGTGCCAGCAGGGGGGGACTACCCCTCTACAATGAGCAGTTCTTC

j_call: TRBJ1-2
d_call: TRBD1
v_call: TRBV28
clone_size: -
cdr3_aa: CASSPTDRGNYGYTF
cdr3_nt: TGTGCCAGCAGTCCCACGGACAGGGGGAACTATGGCTACACCTTC

j_call: TRBJ2-3
d_call: -
v_call: TRBV12-3/TRBV12-4
clone_size: many
cdr3_aa: CASSLGVLDTQYF
cdr3_nt: TGTGCCAGCAGTTTAGGGGTACTAGATACGCAGTATTTT

j_call: TRBJ1-5
d_call: -
v_call: TRBV28
clone_size: many
cdr3_aa: CASSLLGRNQPQHF
cdr3_nt: TGTGCCAGCAGTTTACTTGGACGCAATCAGCCCCAGCATTTT

j_call: TRBJ1-4
d_call: -
v_call: TRBV2
clone_size: many
cdr3_aa: CASSNEVSIYEKLFF
cdr3_nt: TGTGCCAGCAGTAATGAAGTCTCGATCTACGAAAAACTGTTTTTT

j_call: TRBJ2-7
d_call: TRBD1
v_call: TRBV27
clone_size: -
cdr3_aa: CASSWQGAPEQYF
cdr3_nt: TGTGCCAGCAGTTGGCAGGGGGCTCCCGAGCAGTACTTC

j_call: TRBJ2-7
d_call: TRBD1
v_call: TRBV27
clone_size: many
cdr3_aa: CASGTGGSYEQYF
cdr3_nt: TGTGCCAGCGGGACAGGGGGCTCCTACGAGCAGTACTTC

j_call: TRBJ2-7
d_call: -
v_call: TRBV5-1
clone_size: many
cdr3_aa: CASSLEGSEQYF
cdr3_nt: TGTGCCAGCAGTTTAGAGGGGTCCGAGCAGTACTTC

j_call: TRBJ2-7
d_call: -
v_call: TRBV10-3
clone_size: -
cdr3_aa: CAISSGVEQYF
cdr3_nt: TGTGCCATCAGTTCAGGGGTTGAGCAGTACTTC

j_call: TRBJ2-5
d_call: -
v_call: TRBV7-3
clone_size: many
cdr3_aa: CASSGTQSQGPETQYF
cdr3_nt: TGTGCCAGCAGCGGAACTCAGTCTCAAGGCCCAGAGACCCAGTACTTC

j_call: TRBJ1-3
d_call: -
v_call: TRBV15
clone_size: few
cdr3_aa: CATSTHFTRVSGNTIYF
cdr3_nt: TGTGCCACCAGCACTCACTTCACCCGCGTCTCTGGAAACACCATATATTTT

j_call: TRBJ2-1
d_call: -
v_call: TRBV19
clone_size: few
cdr3_aa: CASSLGEGYNEQFF
cdr3_nt: TGTGCCAGTTCCCTAGGCGAGGGTTACAATGAGCAGTTCTTC

j_call: TRBJ1-2
d_call: TRBD1
v_call: TRBV7-9
clone_size: few
cdr3_aa: CASSLSLSRGNYGYTF
cdr3_nt: TGTGCCAGCAGCTTATCCTTATCCAGGGGGAACTATGGCTACACCTTC

j_call: TRBJ2-1
d_call: TRBD2
v_call: TRBV5-1
clone_size: -
cdr3_aa: CASSSGTSGGAFNEQFF
cdr3_nt: TGCGCCAGCAGCTCGGGGACTAGCGGGGGGGCGTTCAATGAGCAGTTCTTC

j_call: TRBJ2-7
d_call: TRBD1
v_call: TRBV15
clone_size: few
cdr3_aa: CATSTTGQPYEQYF
cdr3_nt: TGTGCCACCAGCACTACGGGACAGCCCTACGAGCAGTACTTC

j_call: TRBJ2-7
d_call: -
v_call: TRBV9
clone_size: -
cdr3_aa: CASSVGDSISYEQYF
cdr3_nt: TGTGCCAGCAGCGTAGGGGACTCGATCTCCTACGAGCAGTACTTC

j_call: TRBJ2-2
d_call: -
v_call: TRBV2
clone_size: many
cdr3_aa: CASSEAKGGGELFF
cdr3_nt: TGTGCCAGCAGTGAAGCAAAGGGGGGCGGGGAGCTGTTTTTT

j_call: TRBJ1-1
d_call: -
v_call: TRBV27
clone_size: many
cdr3_aa: CASSPLRKSTEAFF
cdr3_nt: TGTGCCAGCAGTCCCTTACGGAAGAGCACTGAAGCTTTCTTT

j_call: TRBJ2-1
d_call: TRBD1
v_call: TRBV12-3/TRBV12-4
clone_size: many
cdr3_aa: CASSFKGARNEQFF
cdr3_nt: TGTGCCAGCAGTTTTAAGGGGGCGCGCAATGAGCAGTTCTTC

j_call: TRBJ1-5
d_call: -
v_call: TRBV28
clone_size: -
cdr3_aa: CASRSVPRGYSNQPQHF
cdr3_nt: TGTGCCAGCAGATCAGTACCTAGGGGTTATAGCAATCAGCCCCAGCATTTT

j_call: TRBJ2-3
d_call: -
v_call: TRBV7-3
clone_size: many
cdr3_aa: CASSFGGTTDTQYF
cdr3_nt: TGTGCCAGCAGCTTCGGGGGTACAACAGATACGCAGTATTTT

j_call: TRBJ1-2
d_call: -
v_call: TRBV7-9
clone_size: many
cdr3_aa: CASSARKGEDYGYTF
cdr3_nt: TGTGCCAGCAGCGCCCGGAAAGGGGAGGACTATGGCTACACCTTC

j_call: TRBJ2-4
d_call: -
v_call: TRBV10-3
clone_size: -
cdr3_aa: CAISESGEPAKNIQYF
cdr3_nt: TGTGCCATCAGTGAGTCCGGTGAACCAGCCAAAAACATTCAGTACTTC

j_call: TRBJ2-3
d_call: -
v_call: TRBV10-1
clone_size: -
cdr3_aa: CATRTLTPSTDTQYF
cdr3_nt: TGCGCCACCAGGACACTAACTCCAAGCACAGATACGCAGTATTTT

j_call: TRBJ1-2
d_call: -
v_call: TRBV4-1
clone_size: -
cdr3_aa: CASSQDGTLNYGYTF
cdr3_nt: TGCGCCAGCAGCCAAGACGGGACTCTTAACTATGGCTACACCTTC

j_call: TRBJ2-1
d_call: TRBD1
v_call: TRBV15
clone_size: few
cdr3_aa: CATTGDSPYNEQFF
cdr3_nt: TGTGCCACGACCGGGGACAGCCCCTACAATGAGCAGTTCTTC

j_call: TRBJ2-3
d_call: -
v_call: TRBV2
clone_size: many
cdr3_aa: CASSEMGGSDTQYF
cdr3_nt: TGTGCCAGCAGTGAGATGGGCGGGTCAGATACGCAGTATTTT

j_call: TRBJ2-1
d_call: TRBD2
v_call: TRBV2
clone_size: many
cdr3_aa: CASSERRGNYNEQFF
cdr3_nt: TGTGCCAGCAGTGAAAGGCGGGGGAACTACAATGAGCAGTTCTTC

j_call: TRBJ2-3
d_call: TRBD1
v_call: TRBV12-5
clone_size: -
cdr3_aa: CASGLVLGQGAEDTQYF
cdr3_nt: TGTGCTAGTGGTTTGGTACTGGGACAGGGCGCTGAAGATACGCAGTATTTT

j_call: TRBJ2-7
d_call: TRBD1
v_call: TRBV7-2
clone_size: many
cdr3_aa: CASSLARRGLEEQYF
cdr3_nt: TGTGCCAGCAGCTTAGCGCGCAGGGGGCTAGAAGAGCAGTACTTC

j_call: TRBJ2-7
d_call: -
v_call: TRBV5-1
clone_size: few
cdr3_aa: CASSLVGVWGSYEQYF
cdr3_nt: TGCGCCAGCAGCTTGGTGGGCGTGTGGGGTTCCTACGAGCAGTACTTC

j_call: TRBJ2-4
d_call: TRBD1
v_call: TRBV5-1
clone_size: -
cdr3_aa: CASSFLGQELDIQYF
cdr3_nt: TGCGCCAGCAGCTTTCTGGGACAGGAATTAGACATTCAGTACTTC

j_call: TRBJ1-1
d_call: TRBD1
v_call: TRBV30
clone_size: -
cdr3_aa: CAWDPRQGHTEAFF
cdr3_nt: TGTGCCTGGGACCCCCGACAGGGACACACTGAAGCTTTCTTT

j_call: TRBJ1-5
d_call: -
v_call: TRBV6-2/TRBV6-3
clone_size: -
cdr3_aa: CASSPGQSWQPQHF
cdr3_nt: TGTGCCAGCAGCCCTGGACAGAGCTGGCAGCCCCAGCATTTT

j_call: TRBJ2-7
d_call: -
v_call: TRBV19
clone_size: -
cdr3_aa: CASSTPHTHNEQYF
cdr3_nt: TGTGCCAGTAGTACCCCTCACACCCATAACGAGCAGTACTTC

j_call: TRBJ2-1
d_call: TRBD1
v_call: TRBV29-1
clone_size: few
cdr3_aa: CSVQGQGVYNEQFF
cdr3_nt: TGCAGCGTCCAGGGACAGGGGGTCTACAATGAGCAGTTCTTC

j_call: TRBJ2-1
d_call: -
v_call: TRBV11-2
clone_size: many
cdr3_aa: CASSLAPIYNEQFF
cdr3_nt: TGTGCCAGCAGCTTAGCCCCGATATACAATGAGCAGTTCTTC

j_call: TRBJ2-7
d_call: TRBD2
v_call: TRBV29-1
clone_size: -
cdr3_aa: CSGVGLAGAWEQYF
cdr3_nt: TGCAGCGGGGTAGGACTAGCGGGAGCCTGGGAGCAGTACTTC

j_call: TRBJ2-1
d_call: TRBD1
v_call: TRBV7-2
clone_size: many
cdr3_aa: CASSLTRQGPYNEQFF
cdr3_nt: TGTGCCAGCAGCCTAACCCGACAGGGACCTTACAATGAGCAGTTCTTC

j_call: TRBJ1-1
d_call: -
v_call: TRBV5-5
clone_size: -
cdr3_aa: CASSPNDRPNTEAFF
cdr3_nt: TGTGCCAGCAGCCCAAACGACAGACCGAACACTGAAGCTTTCTTT